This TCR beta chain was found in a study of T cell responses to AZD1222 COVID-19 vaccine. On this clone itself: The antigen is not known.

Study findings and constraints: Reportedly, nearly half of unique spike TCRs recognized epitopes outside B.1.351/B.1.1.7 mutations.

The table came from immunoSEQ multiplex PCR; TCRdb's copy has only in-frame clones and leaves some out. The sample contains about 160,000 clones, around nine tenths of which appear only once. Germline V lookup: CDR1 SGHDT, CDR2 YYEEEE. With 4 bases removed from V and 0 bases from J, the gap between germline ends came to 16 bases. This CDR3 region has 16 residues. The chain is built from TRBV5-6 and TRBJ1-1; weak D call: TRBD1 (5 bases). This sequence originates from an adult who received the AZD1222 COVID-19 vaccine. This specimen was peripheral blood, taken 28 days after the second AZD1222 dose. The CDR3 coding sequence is TGTGCCAGCAGCCCCATAGGGGACCTCATGAACACTGAAGCTTTCTTT. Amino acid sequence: CASSPIGDLMNTEAFF.